Following are 18 T cell receptor beta chains from one sample sequenced in a study of blood T cells in healthy people across ages. Using a J-beta primer mix together with a sample-barcoded 5' primer, a second PCR was run for roughly 7 to 11 cycles. TCRdb analysed the 5' RACE reads with MiXCR anew, one entry per CDR3 protein. Here the sample spans fewer than 1.5 million distinct CDR3 sequences, 42% being singletons. Input material: blood. Receptors originate from a woman between 18 and 29 years old in good health.

There are a few counts of this clonotype. The chain uses TRBV3-1 and TRBJ2-1; the match to TRBD2 covers 10 bases. The CDR3 sequence is 15 residues long. Germline V CDR1 and CDR2: LGHDT, YNNKEL (reference sequence). The V segment lost 5 bases and the J segment 7 bases; nucleotides outside the gene matches: 8. The CDR3 here is CASSYLAGVGNEQFF. As DNA, the CDR3 is TGTGCCAGCAGCTACCTAGCGGGGGTGGGGAATGAGCAGTTCTTC.

This clonotype has only a few counts. This chain connects TRBV29-1 to TRBJ2-6; 9 nucleotides align to TRBD1. Germline trimming cut 6 bases from V and 0 bases from J; bases unmatched to any gene: 6. Germline CDR1 is SQVTM and CDR2 is ANQGSEA. The CDR3 totals 16 residues. Here the CDR3 reads CSVGTGWISGANVLTF. Here the CDR3 DNA reads TGCAGCGTCGGGACAGGGTGGATCTCTGGGGCCAACGTCCTGACTTTC.

V and J are TRBV5-1 and TRBJ2-2; perhaps D is TRBD1 or TRBD2 (5 bases each). The CDR3 length is 14 residues. The V end lost 5 bases, the J end lost 3 bases, and 11 bases lay between the germline ends. Germline V lookup: CDR1 SGHRS, CDR2 YFSETQ. CDR3 nucleotide sequence: TGCGCCAGCAGTGCGCAGGGAGACACCGGGGAGCTGTTTTTT. Translation gives CASSAQGDTGELFF.

This clonotype appeared many times. J is TRBJ2-7 and V is TRBV12-3 or TRBV12-4, with TRBD1 matching over 7 bases. The CDR3 totals 13 residues. The junction had 3 bases not matched to a gene; V was cut back by 5 bases and J by 2 bases. For the CDR3, the DNA is TGTGCCAGCAGTACGGGACAGACCTACGAGCAGTACTTC. This encodes CASSTGQTYEQYF.

The V call is TRBV3-1, the J call TRBJ2-1; no firm D call. The V gene's germline CDR1 is LGHDT and CDR2 YNNKEL (reference sequence). The CDR3 is 16 amino acids. V was shortened by 0 bases and J by 1 base, with 10 bases between the two germline ends. The CDR3 nucleotides are TGTGCCAGCAGCCAAGAAGGCAGACGGTCCTACAATGAGCAGTTCTTC. Translation: CASSQEGRRSYNEQFF.

This clonotype was counted between two and nine times. CDR3 loop: CASSSRGSRADTQYF. In DNA, the CDR3 is TGCGCCAGCAGCTCCCGTGGCAGCAGGGCAGATACGCAGTATTTT. The V gene is TRBV5-1, the J gene TRBJ2-3, with a possible D match to TRBD1 (5 bases). This CDR3 comprises 15 residues. Trimming removed 3 bases from V and 4 bases from J, with 15 bases in between. Germline V gene sequence: CDR1 SGHRS, CDR2 YFSETQ. The variable domain in full, with the rest retrieved from reference TRBV5-1 and TRBJ2-3, is KAGVTQTPRYLIKTRGQQVTLSCSPISGHRSVSWYQQTPGQGLQFLFEYFSETQRNKGNFPGRFSGRQFSNSRSEMNVSTLELGDSALYLCASSSRGSRADTQYFGPGTRLTVL.

J is TRBJ2-5 and V is TRBV6-5, with TRBD1 matching over 8 bases. The CDR3 is 16 residues long. Losses at the gene ends were 2 bases for V and 4 bases for J; bases not matched to a gene: 9. Germline lookup yields CDR1 MNHEY and CDR2 SVGAGI. This CDR3 reads CASSYETTGAGETQYF. CDR3 bases: TGTGCCAGCAGTTACGAAACGACAGGGGCTGGAGAGACCCAGTACTTC.

The rearrangement joins TRBV6-6 to TRBJ2-1, with D perhaps being TRBD1 or TRBD2 (6 bases each). CDR1 MNHNY and CDR2 SVGAGI come from the germline V gene (reference sequence). The V gene lost 0 bases and the J gene lost 9 bases, with 12 bases spanning the gap. This CDR3 has 14 residues. The CDR3 sequence is CASSYSPGAGEQFF. In nucleotides, the CDR3 is TGTGCCAGCAGTTACTCCCCGGGGGCAGGTGAGCAGTTCTTC.

This sequence joins TRBV20-1 and TRBJ2-1; 12 bases align to TRBD2. Germline V lookup: CDR1 DFQATT, CDR2 SNEGSKA (reference sequence). The CDR3 runs to 16 residues. V lost 4 bases and J lost 4; bases outside the gene matches: 8. In DNA form, the CDR3 reads TGCAGTGCTATACTAGGACTAGCGGGGATGTACAATGAGCAGTTCTTC. Its protein is CSAILGLAGMYNEQFF.

This rearrangement joins TRBV6-1 to TRBJ2-2; 9 nucleotides line up with TRBD1. In germline, CDR1 is MNHNS, CDR2 SASEGT. The CDR3 is 15 residues long. V shed 6 bases and J 4 bases; nucleotides not matched to a gene: 6. The chain's CDR3 is CASRGTGKSTGELFF. In nucleotides, the CDR3 is TGTGCCAGCAGGGGGACAGGGAAATCCACCGGGGAGCTGTTTTTT.

The V gene is TRBV25-1, the J gene TRBJ2-7; D unclear. V lost 0 bases and J lost 2, with 14 bases in between. The CDR3 loop spans 16 amino acids. The germline CDR1 and CDR2 sequences are MGHDK and SYGVNS. This chain's CDR3 is CASSEYRGTDTYEQYF. In DNA form, the CDR3 reads TGTGCCAGCAGTGAATACCGAGGCACAGATACCTACGAGCAGTACTTC.

The V and J genes are TRBV6-1 and TRBJ2-7; D remains ambiguous. The J call may not be correct, given that the DNA end is closer to TRBJ2-5. The CDR3 extends over 13 amino acids. CDR1 MNHNS and CDR2 SASEGT come from the germline V gene. The CDR3 sequence is CASKLGSLETQYF. The CDR3 DNA reads TGTGCCAGCAAGCTGGGCTCGCTTGAGACCCAGTACTTC.

This rearrangement joins TRBV5-1 to TRBJ1-2; 7 bases agree with TRBD1. In germline, CDR1 is SGHRS, CDR2 YFSETQ. CDR3 length: 15 residues. The ends lost 1 base at V and 5 bases at J; junction bases unmatched: 8. Here the CDR3 reads CASSLNSGTEYGYTF. DNA of the CDR3: TGCGCCAGCAGCTTGAATAGTGGGACAGAGTATGGCTACACCTTC.

This clonotype was counted a few times. The genes are TRBV7-6 and TRBJ2-1; 10 bases fit TRBD2. Germline CDR1 and CDR2: SGHVS and FNYEAQ. This CDR3 is 16 amino acids long. Trimming removed 5 bases from V and 10 bases from J; junction bases left unmatched: 14. The CDR3: CASSRLSSGRWEEQFF. In nucleotides, the CDR3 is TGTGCCAGCAGCAGACTTTCTAGCGGGAGATGGGAGGAGCAGTTCTTC.

This clonotype was observed a few times. This rearrangement joins TRBV6-5 to TRBJ2-3; the match to TRBD2 covers 7 bases. This CDR3 is 15 amino acids long. V shed 2 bases, J shed 6 bases, and the junction held 8 bases outside the gene matches. Looked up from germline, CDR1 is MNHEY and CDR2 is SVGAGI. CDR3 sequence (DNA): TGTGCCAGCAGTTACGGCGGCGGGAGTGCGGATACGCAGTATTTT. This codes for CASSYGGGSADTQYF.

This clonotype was counted only a few times. This chain uses TRBV5-1 with TRBJ1-2; TRBD1 aligns across 8 bases. Germline V CDR1 and CDR2: SGHRS, YFSETQ. The trim removed 3 bases at V and 7 bases at J, leaving 5 bases unmatched. The CDR3 loop spans 13 amino acids. The CDR3 sequence is CASSWGDRSGYTF. CDR3 bases: TGCGCCAGCAGCTGGGGGGACAGGAGTGGCTACACCTTC.

The chain is built from TRBV29-1 and TRBJ2-1; tentative D call: TRBD1 (6 bases). CDR1 is SQVTM and CDR2 is ANQGSEA in the germline V gene. Between the trimmed V and J ends, which lost 8 bases and 0 bases, there was a span of 14 bases. The CDR3 consists of 14 residues. DNA of the CDR3: TGCAGCACTGCAGGGGCTAGCTCCTACAATGAGCAGTTCTTC. Translated: CSTAGASSYNEQFF.

The gene calls are TRBV20-1 and TRBJ1-1; TRBD1 agrees at 8 bases. CDR1 is DFQATT, CDR2 SNEGSKA, per germline (reference sequence). The CDR3 loop spans 14 amino acids. With 0 bases clipped from V and 8 bases from J, the junction kept 8 bases outside the gene matches. This chain's CDR3 is CSARDQGATVEAFF. The CDR3, as DNA: TGCAGTGCTAGAGATCAGGGGGCGACGGTAGAAGCTTTCTTT.